This TCR beta chain derives from a study of OX40 agonist ivuxolimab in advanced cancers. The overall study: While on treatment, patients had intravenous ivuxolimab at 0.01 to 10 mg/kg every 2 weeks.

In germline, CDR1 is SGHAT, CDR2 FQNNGV. The ends were cut back, 5 bases at V and 1 base at J, with 11 bases in the middle. The CDR3 covers 14 residues. Concerning this clone itself: Its antigen is as yet unknown.

Study results and limitations: Expanded clones were, on average, more numerous among CD8+ T cells than CD4+.

The data were produced by immunoSEQ multiplex PCR, yet TCRdb's version contains in-frame clones alone and is incomplete. Among around 140,000 clones listed, about 92% were seen once. The V call is TRBV11-2, the J call TRBJ1-1; no definite D call. This clonotype was sampled from an adult with an advanced solid tumor such as melanoma, head and neck, liver or kidney cancer. The input for sequencing was CD4+ or CD8+ T cells sorted from blood, taken in a trial of the OX40 agonist ivuxolimab. The CDR3 region is CASSPVWGNTEAFF. DNA of the CDR3: TGTGCCAGCAGCCCTGTATGGGGGAACACTGAAGCTTTCTTT.